These 25 T cell receptor beta chains originate from one sample sequenced in a study of T cells in localized non-small cell lung cancer. Assay used: immunoSEQ multiplex PCR; TCRdb lists only in-frame clones, some missing. The sample carries more than 45,000 clones, just over 85% recorded once. The specimen was peripheral blood, collected before any cancer treatment. These TCRs come from a male donor at least 60 years old with stage III squamous cell lung carcinoma.

The chain carries TRBV7-9 and TRBJ1-1; D is uncertain. The CDR3 extends over 11 amino acids. V was pared by 4 bases and J by 6 bases, with 6 bases between. Germline values: CDR1 SEHNR, CDR2 FQNEAQ (reference sequence). CDR3 loop: CASSSSPEAFF. CDR3 in DNA: TGTGCCAGCAGCTCCTCTCCTGAAGCTTTCTTT.

The CDR3 bases are TGCGCCAGCAGCCCCGGTCGCAGGACGTACAATGAGCAGTTCTTC. It translates to CASSPGRRTYNEQFF. V usage is TRBV5-1 and J usage is TRBJ2-1; D is ambiguous. Trimming stripped 4 bases from V and 4 bases from J, with 15 bases between. Germline V lookup: CDR1 SGHRS, CDR2 YFSETQ. The CDR3 is 15 residues long.

The chain joins TRBV6-5 to TRBJ2-5, with D maybe TRBD2 (6 bases). Trimming stripped 6 bases from V and 4 bases from J, with 15 bases between. CDR1 and CDR2 (germline): MNHEY, SVGAGI. The CDR3 length is 14 residues. The CDR3 here is CASRFGTFPETQYF. The CDR3, as DNA: TGTGCCAGCAGATTCGGGACTTTTCCAGAGACCCAGTACTTC.

The J gene is TRBJ2-7, the V gene TRBV5-1, with a tentative D call TRBD1 (6 bases). Trimming stripped 1 base from V and 7 bases from J, with 9 bases between. This CDR3 comprises 12 residues. Germline lookup yields CDR1 SGHRS and CDR2 YFSETQ. The CDR3 bases are TGCGCCAGCAGCTTGCAGGGGACAGAGCAGTACTTC. Protein sequence: CASSLQGTEQYF.

This clone has only one observation. This chain connects TRBV20-1 to TRBJ1-4; a weak D match, TRBD1 (5 bases). The CDR3 consists of 11 residues. Germline assignment: CDR1 DFQATT and CDR2 SNEGSKA (reference sequence). The V and J ends lost 1 base and 8 bases respectively, with 5 bases between them. The chain's CDR3 is CSARGGEKLFF. The DNA of the CDR3 is TGCAGTGCTAGAGGGGGGGAAAAACTGTTTTTT.

The DNA of the CDR3 is TGCGCCAGCAGCTTGGGTCTCGCGGGAGTACCCCACAATGAGCAGTTCTTC. Protein sequence: CASSLGLAGVPHNEQFF. This chain uses TRBV5-1 with TRBJ2-1; 7 bases map to TRBD2. Germline V gene lookup returns CDR1 SGHRS and CDR2 YFSETQ. The length of the CDR3 is 17 residues. Germline trimming cut 0 bases from V and 5 bases from J; bases unmatched to any gene: 11.

This chain connects TRBV6-4 to TRBJ2-7; D is ambiguous. The length of the CDR3 is 15 residues. V lost 0 bases to trimming and J lost 5 bases, with 14 bases between them. The germline CDR1 and CDR2 sequences are MRHNA and SNTAGT. The CDR3 DNA reads as TGTGCCAGCAGTGACTCAAGACATTGGCCCCACGAGCAGTACTTC. Translated, it gives CASSDSRHWPHEQYF.

V usage is TRBV9 and J usage is TRBJ1-3, with a tentative D call TRBD1 (6 bases). Germline V gene lookup returns CDR1 SGDLS and CDR2 YYNGEE. The CDR3 is made up of 16 amino acids. V dropped 3 bases and J dropped 3 bases, with 16 bases sitting between them. DNA for the CDR3: TGTGCCAGCAGCGCCCTAGGGGGGGCAAGTGGAAACACCATATATTTT. Amino acid sequence: CASSALGGASGNTIYF.

V is TRBV9 and J is TRBJ2-1; D gene uncertain. The CDR3 sequence is 12 residues long. Germline CDR1 is SGDLS and CDR2 is YYNGEE. Trimming shortened V by 1 base and J by 5 bases, and 4 bases separated the two germline ends. The chain's CDR3 is CASSVLNNEQFF. CDR3 DNA sequence: TGTGCCAGCAGCGTACTAAACAATGAGCAGTTCTTC.

The chain recombines TRBV4-2 with TRBJ2-1; possibly TRBD2 for D (5 bases). With 0 bases removed from V and 2 bases from J, the gap between germline ends came to 11 bases. CDR3 length: 16 amino acids. From germline, CDR1 is LGHNA and CDR2 YNFKEQ. The CDR3 region is CASSQEPAAPYNEQFF. DNA of the CDR3: TGTGCCAGCAGCCAAGAGCCAGCGGCCCCCTACAATGAGCAGTTCTTC.

The genes are TRBV13 and TRBJ2-7, with TRBD2 identical over 12 bases. V lost 4 bases to trimming and J lost 2 bases; unmatched junction nucleotides: 9. CDR3 length: 17 residues. Germline V gene lookup returns CDR1 PRHDT and CDR2 FYEKMQ (reference sequence). CDR3: CASSSDPTSGGTYEQYF. CDR3 sequence (DNA): TGTGCCAGCAGCTCCGACCCGACTAGCGGGGGAACCTACGAGCAGTACTTC.

The count of this clone is one. The rearrangement links TRBV15 to TRBJ1-3; no clear D. Looked up from germline, CDR1 is LNHNV and CDR2 is YYDKDF (reference sequence). Deletions cut 5 bases from V and 4 bases from J, with 9 bases between. This CDR3 comprises 13 residues. The CDR3 DNA follows: TGTGCCACCAGCTCCACCGGAGGAAACACCATATATTTT. This gives the protein CATSSTGGNTIYF.

The chain employs TRBV27 and TRBJ2-3; no definite D call. The germline V gene has CDR1 MNHEY and CDR2 SMNVEV (reference sequence). Trimming left V 6 bases short and J 0 bases short, with 4 bases between. The CDR3 spans 12 residues. The CDR3, as DNA: TGTGCCAGCAGCTACAGCACAGATACGCAGTATTTT. Its protein is CASSYSTDTQYF.

The gene calls are TRBV4-1 and TRBJ2-1; D gene ambiguous. V was pared by 0 bases and J by 0 bases, with 9 bases between. Germline V CDR1 and CDR2: MGHRA, YSYEKL. The CDR3 runs to 16 residues. As DNA, the CDR3 is TGCGCCAGCAGCCAAGAGGTCAATCCCTCCTACAATGAGCAGTTCTTC. This encodes CASSQEVNPSYNEQFF.

The V gene is TRBV5-4, the J gene TRBJ2-3, with D perhaps assigned TRBD1 or TRBD2 (6 bases each). Germline CDR1 and CDR2: SGHNT and YYREEE (reference sequence). The CDR3 runs 18 residues. The V and J ends lost 3 bases and 1 base respectively, with 21 bases between them. In DNA, the CDR3 is TGTGCCAGCAGCTGGGGGCGTGGCCCCGGCGGGGGCACAGATACGCAGTATTTT. Translating it yields CASSWGRGPGGGTDTQYF.

This clone was counted once. This chain uses TRBV28 with TRBJ1-2; 12 bases line up with TRBD1. The V and J ends lost 4 bases and 4 bases, in that order; junction bases with no gene match: 10. Germline lookup yields CDR1 MDHEN and CDR2 SYDVKM. This CDR3 has 17 amino acids. CDR3: CASSSRDRGRRGYGYTF. Written as DNA, the CDR3 is TGTGCCAGCAGTTCCCGGGACAGGGGGCGGCGAGGCTATGGCTACACCTTC.

This chain uses TRBV9 with TRBJ2-1, with TRBD2 matching 11 bases. This CDR3 comprises 16 residues. Germline lookup yields CDR1 SGDLS and CDR2 YYNGEE. J gave up 5 bases and V 6 bases, and 10 bases lay outside the gene matches. The CDR3 loop is CASTPRLAGGHNEQFF. CDR3 bases: TGTGCCAGCACCCCCCGGCTAGCGGGGGGCCACAATGAGCAGTTCTTC.

This chain joins TRBV4-3 and TRBJ2-7, with TRBD1 matching 9 bases. The CDR3 extends over 14 amino acids. Germline loops: CDR1 LGHNA, CDR2 YSLEER. Trimming took 4 bases from V and 4 from J; bases not matched to a gene: 5. CDR3 sequence reads: CASSRTGQGYEQYF. The DNA for the CDR3 is TGCGCCAGCAGCCGAACGGGACAGGGTTACGAGCAGTACTTC.

The chain links TRBV6-5 to TRBJ2-7, with D possibly being TRBD2 (5 bases). The CDR3 spans 14 residues. V was pared by 9 bases and J by 0 bases, with 15 bases between. CDR1 is MNHEY, CDR2 SVGAGI, per germline. Here the CDR3 DNA reads TGTGCCAGTCAACCACGGGGTGGCTCCTACGAGCAGTACTTC. The encoded protein is CASQPRGGSYEQYF.

The chain employs TRBV5-1 and TRBJ2-2, with D possibly TRBD1 on 6 matching bases. The V gene's germline CDR1 is SGHRS and CDR2 YFSETQ. There are 14 residues in the CDR3. The ends were cut back, 2 bases at V and 4 bases at J, with 9 bases in the middle. CDR3 amino acids: CASSLQGFTGELFF. The CDR3 DNA reads TGCGCCAGCAGCTTACAGGGTTTCACCGGGGAGCTGTTTTTT.

This chain joins TRBV18 and TRBJ2-1; D call uncertain. The CDR3 totals 14 residues. Germline-derived CDR1 and CDR2 are KGHSH and LQKENI. V was pared by 2 bases and J by 0 bases, with 5 bases between. CDR3 sequence: CASSPESSYNEQFF. CDR3 bases: TGTGCCAGCTCACCAGAGAGCTCCTACAATGAGCAGTTCTTC.

This clone appeared a single time. The V gene is TRBV6-4, the J gene TRBJ1-2, with a tentative D call TRBD1 (5 bases). Germline V gene data show CDR1 as MRHNA and CDR2 as SNTAGT. V lost 5 bases and J lost 4, with 17 bases in between. The length of the CDR3 is 15 residues. The CDR3 sequence is CASSTGTSTGYGYTF. CDR3 nucleotides: TGTGCCAGCAGTACCGGGACCTCAACGGGCTATGGCTACACCTTC.

With regard to this clone: Mismatch with germline at one junction end may stem from a read error. The chain is built from TRBV5-6 and TRBJ1-2; possibly TRBD1 for D (5 bases). CDR1 is SGHDT and CDR2 is YYEEEE in the germline V gene. The CDR3 is 14 amino acids. The CDR3 DNA reads as TGTGCCAGCAGCTTGTTACGGGGCAACTATGGCCACACCTTC. This encodes CASSLLRGNYGHTF.

This clone has just one count. This chain links TRBV13 with TRBJ2-1; the D is unclear. This CDR3 comprises 13 residues. Trimming cost V 5 bases and J 1 base, with 6 bases left between them. CDR1 and CDR2 from the germline V gene are PRHDT and FYEKMQ (reference sequence). The CDR3 DNA reads TGTGCCAGCAGCGCCCGATCCTACAATGAGCAGTTCTTC. Its protein product is CASSARSYNEQFF.

The rearrangement links TRBV5-8 to TRBJ1-1; D uncertain. This CDR3 is 16 amino acids long. Trimming took 1 base from V and 0 from J, leaving 13 bases between them. Germline V CDR1 and CDR2: SGHTS, YDEGEE. The CDR3 reads CASSLSAGRMNTEAFF. The CDR3 DNA is TGTGCCAGCAGCTTGTCTGCTGGACGAATGAACACTGAAGCTTTCTTT. Full variable domain (rest looked up from reference TRBV5-8 and TRBJ1-1): EAGVTQSPTHLIKTRGQQATLRCSPISGHTSVYWYQQALGLGLQFLLWYDEGEERNRGNFPPRFSGRQFPNYSSELNVNALELEDSALYLCASSLSAGRMNTEAFFGQGTRLTVV.